This T cell receptor beta chain was sequenced during a study of T cells in narcolepsy. Overall study findings and caveats: Some memory CD4+ repertoires had no autoreactive clone sequences. Reportedly, autoreactive clonotypes were serially detected in patients' blood but not controls'. Autoreactive HCRT-specific and TRIB2-specific clonotypes were marked in same-patient CSF-versus-blood CD4+ comparisons.

Assay: immunoSEQ multiplex PCR; the TCRdb copy retains only in-frame clones and omits some. The sample has tens of thousands of clones; 88% are singletons. Germline values: CDR1 SNHLY, CDR2 FYNNEI. This CDR3 has 16 residues. The trim removed 11 bases at V and 1 base at J, leaving 8 bases unmatched. Comments on this clone: What it binds is unknown.

The origin of this receptor is a human donor with narcolepsy. Sequenced sample: CD45RA- memory CD4+ T cells from PBMCs. The V and J genes are TRBV2 and TRBJ2-1; 13 bases are shared with TRBD2. This chain's CDR3 is CASGLAGARSYNEQFF. The CDR3 nucleotides read TGTGCCTCCGGACTAGCGGGGGCTAGGTCCTACAATGAGCAGTTCTTC.